This TCR beta chain came from a study of cytomegalovirus exposure and HLA in healthy donors. Trimming cost V 10 bases and J 0 bases, with 10 bases left between them. This CDR3 is 13 amino acids long. The germline V gene has CDR1 ENHRY and CDR2 SYGVKD. A multiplex PCR was run with 60 Vbeta primers and 13 Jbeta primers. Here immunoSEQ multiplex PCR was the method, and the copy in TCRdb shows in-frame clones only, minus some. Of about 200,000 clones listed, 65% to 85% were seen once; the top ten hold nearly 3%. The chain carries TRBV10-3 and TRBJ2-1; the D gene is possibly TRBD1 (6 bases). Material: PBMCs. This sequence was found in a woman in her twenties or thirties in good health and CMV-seronegative. The CDR3 sequence is CATRGSSYNEQFF. The DNA of the CDR3 is TGTGCCACCAGGGGCAGCTCCTACAATGAGCAGTTCTTC.